The present T cell receptor (beta chain) was sequenced within a study of blood T cell repertoires in COVID-19. Germline assignment: CDR1 SGHRS and CDR2 YFSETQ. The CDR3 is 13 residues long. V shed 5 bases and J shed 5 bases, with 14 bases lying between them. The protocol was immunoSEQ multiplex PCR, while the TCRdb copy is restricted to in-frame clones and leaves out a portion. The sample consists of approximately 290,000 clones, roughly 90% of them appearing once. The TCR sequence derives from a man between 18 and 35 years old with active or convalescent COVID-19. Sequenced material: peripheral blood. The V gene is TRBV5-1, the J gene TRBJ2-7; a possible D gene is TRBD2 (5 bases). Written as DNA, the CDR3 is TGCGCCAGCAGGATATGGGAGCACAACGAGCAGTACTTC. Its protein is CASRIWEHNEQYF.